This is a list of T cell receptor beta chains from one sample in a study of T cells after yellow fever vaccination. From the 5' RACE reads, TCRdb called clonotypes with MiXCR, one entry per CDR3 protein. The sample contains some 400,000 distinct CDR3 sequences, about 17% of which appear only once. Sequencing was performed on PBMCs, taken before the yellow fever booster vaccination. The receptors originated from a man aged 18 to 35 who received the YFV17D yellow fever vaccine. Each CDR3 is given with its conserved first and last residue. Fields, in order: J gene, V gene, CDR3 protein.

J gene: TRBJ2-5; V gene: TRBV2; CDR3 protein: CASSVWETQYF
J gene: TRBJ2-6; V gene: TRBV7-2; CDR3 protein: CASSQSSGEASRANVLTF
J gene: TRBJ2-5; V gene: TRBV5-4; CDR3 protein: CASSLRTRANQETQYF
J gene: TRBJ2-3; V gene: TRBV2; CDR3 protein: CASVLAGTDTQYF
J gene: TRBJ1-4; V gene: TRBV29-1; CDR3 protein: CCARTNEKLFF
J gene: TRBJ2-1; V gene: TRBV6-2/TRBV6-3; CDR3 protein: CASTVTGGGNEQFF
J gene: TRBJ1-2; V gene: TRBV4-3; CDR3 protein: CASSLGGGSHYGYTF
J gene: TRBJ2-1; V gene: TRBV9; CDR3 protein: CASSVGGQYNEQFF
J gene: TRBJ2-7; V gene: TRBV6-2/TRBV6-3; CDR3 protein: CASSYSITGRGEQYF
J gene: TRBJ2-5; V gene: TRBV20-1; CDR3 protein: CSPRVRGYSETQYF
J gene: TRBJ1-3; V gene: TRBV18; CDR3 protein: CASSPRRDSGNTIYF
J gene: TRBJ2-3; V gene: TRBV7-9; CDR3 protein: CASSSGTSLRTDTQYF
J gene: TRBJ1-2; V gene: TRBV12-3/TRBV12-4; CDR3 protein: CASSPGDHGYTF
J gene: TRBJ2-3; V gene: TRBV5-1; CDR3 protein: CASSAGAGMTDTQYF
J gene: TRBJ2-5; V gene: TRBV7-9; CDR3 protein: CASSTRISGGEETQYF
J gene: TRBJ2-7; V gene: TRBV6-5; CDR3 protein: CASSYWPSEVHYEQYF
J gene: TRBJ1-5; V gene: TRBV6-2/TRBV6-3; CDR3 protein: CASTSRDRLTYSNQPQHF
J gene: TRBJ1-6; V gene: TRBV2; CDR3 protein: CASRGQGGRTPLHF
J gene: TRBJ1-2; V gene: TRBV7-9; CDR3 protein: CASSPGSGADGYTF
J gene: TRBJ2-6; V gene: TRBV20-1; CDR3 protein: CSARTGGSGANVLTF
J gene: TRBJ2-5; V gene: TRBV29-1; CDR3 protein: CSVADPSAGSTIEETQYF
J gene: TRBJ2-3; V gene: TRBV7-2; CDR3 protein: CASSSPGDTDTQYF
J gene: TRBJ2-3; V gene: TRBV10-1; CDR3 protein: CASSDRLRGDTQYF
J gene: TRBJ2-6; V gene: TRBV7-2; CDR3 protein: CASTLGGGSGANVLTF
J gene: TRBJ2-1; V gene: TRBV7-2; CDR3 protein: CASSLVFYNEQFF
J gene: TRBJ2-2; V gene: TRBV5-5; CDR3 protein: CASSFRQSGTGELFF